This T cell receptor beta chain was profiled in a study of radiation and T cells in renal cell carcinoma. Study-wide context: Nephrectomy followed 15 Gy stereotactic body radiation by 4 weeks.

Assay: immunoSEQ multiplex PCR; the TCRdb copy retains only in-frame clones and omits some. The table lists roughly 28,000 clones, 65% to 85% of them singletons. Per the germline V gene, CDR1 is MNHEY and CDR2 is SVGAGI. V shed 1 base and J 6 bases; nucleotides not matched to a gene: 6. The CDR3 length is 16 residues. Notes on the study in general: In blood, top tumor clones expanded by 2 weeks, shrinking by 4.

Documented time point: blood 2 weeks post-SBRT. Regarding treatment: 15 Gy SBRT to primary tumor, nephrectomy 4 weeks later. Radiation-treated patients gave blood at baseline, week 2 and week 4. Concerning this clone itself: Its cognate antigen is unknown.

The sequence came from a man in his 60s with renal cell carcinoma. The chain uses TRBV6-5 and TRBJ2-2, with 9 bases aligning to TRBD1. Source: blood, taken from a patient whose treatment included radiotherapy and nephrectomy. The CDR3 protein is CASSYWGTGKAGELFF. Here the CDR3 DNA reads TGTGCCAGCAGTTACTGGGGGACAGGGAAAGCCGGGGAGCTGTTTTTT.